This passage covers 8 T cell receptor beta chains from one sample sequenced in a study of molecular identifiers for immune sequencing clone quantification. TCRdb re-derived calls from the PCR reads in MiXCR, one entry per CDR3 protein. This table has 300,000 to 400,000 distinct CDR3 sequences, about a fifth appearing once. Material: naive CD8+ T cells from blood, with Jurkat cell RNA spiked in. The subset: FACS-sorted CD8+CD4-CCR7+CD45RA+ naive T cells. The receptors originated from a human donor in good health. Some libraries in this study had Jurkat cell RNA spiked in.

A word on this clonotype: One base away lies a much larger clone, so this may be a sequencing read error. The chain combines TRBV7-3 with TRBJ2-1, with 8 positions matching TRBD2. CDR1 is SGHTA, CDR2 FQGTGA, per germline. There are 15 residues in the CDR3. For the CDR3, the DNA is TGTGTCAGCAGCTCAGTGGTTAGCGGGATCGATGAGCAGTTCTTC. Amino acid sequence: CVSSSVVSGIDEQFF.

This clonotype was recorded many times. The chain is built from TRBV7-8 and TRBJ1-3, with D maybe TRBD1 (5 bases). CDR1 is SGHVS and CDR2 is FQNEAQ in the germline V gene. The V gene lost 4 bases and the J gene lost 2 bases, with 12 bases spanning the gap. The CDR3 is 15 residues long. CDR3 loop: CASSSGWGPGNTIYF. In DNA, the CDR3 is TGTGCCAGCAGCTCAGGGTGGGGACCTGGAAACACCATATATTTT. Based on the CDR3 plus reference TRBV7-8 and TRBJ1-3, the full variable domain is GAGVSQSPRYKVAKRGQDVALRCDPISGHVSLFWYQQALGQGPEFLTYFQNEAQLDKSGLPSDRFFAERPEGSVSTLKIQRTQQEDSAVYLCASSSGWGPGNTIYFGEGSWLTVV.

This clonotype was recorded many times. This chain links TRBV7-8 with TRBJ2-7, with D perhaps TRBD2 (6 bases). V was shortened by 1 base and J by 7 bases, with 17 bases between the two germline ends. The V gene's germline CDR1 is SGHVS and CDR2 FQNEAQ. The CDR3 loop spans 15 amino acids. CDR3 nucleotide sequence: TGTGCCAGCAGCTTAGGGGGGGTCATTGGAGGGGAGCAGTACTTC. This translates into CASSLGGVIGGEQYF.

Many counts were recorded for this clonotype. The V gene is TRBV2, the J gene TRBJ2-7; D is possibly TRBD2 (6 bases). This CDR3 has 16 amino acids. Germline assignment: CDR1 SNHLY and CDR2 FYNNEI. Trimming stripped 0 bases from V and 2 bases from J, with 14 bases between. CDR3: CASSEASAGPTYEQYF. CDR3 DNA: TGTGCCAGCAGTGAAGCTAGTGCGGGACCCACCTACGAGCAGTACTTC.

This clonotype was recorded many times. CDR3 residues: CASSPGLWHEQYF. CDR3 sequence (DNA): TGTGCCAGCAGTCCGGGACTATGGCACGAGCAGTACTTC. V is TRBV28 and J is TRBJ2-7; 7 nucleotides line up with TRBD2. The CDR3 runs 13 residues. Germline V gene lookup returns CDR1 MDHEN and CDR2 SYDVKM. V shed 5 bases, J shed 5 bases, and the junction held 6 bases outside the gene matches.

This clonotype was observed a few times. The chain links TRBV12-3 or TRBV12-4 to TRBJ2-7, with no clear D. The CDR3 runs to 14 residues. V lost 2 bases to trimming and J lost 2 bases, with 10 bases between them. Here the CDR3 reads CASSLSLEAYEQYF. In nucleotides, the CDR3 is TGTGCCAGCAGTTTATCCCTAGAAGCCTACGAGCAGTACTTC.

V and J are TRBV4-3 and TRBJ2-3, with TRBD2 matching 8 bases. The germline V gene encodes CDR1 LGHNA and CDR2 YSLEER. Germline trimming cut 0 bases from V and 2 bases from J; bases unmatched to any gene: 7. CDR3 size: 17 residues. The CDR3 DNA is TGCGCCAGCAGCCAAGATGCTAGCGGGTTCCCCACAGATACGCAGTATTTT. Translated, it gives CASSQDASGFPTDTQYF.

On this clonotype: This may stem from a read error, because a much larger clone lies one nucleotide away. The V call is TRBV21-1, the J call TRBJ1-5. TRBV21-1 corresponds to a pseudogene. The CDR3 is 13 amino acids. CDR3 in DNA: TGTGCCAGCAAGGGAGATAGCAATCATCCCCAGCATTTT. It specifies CASKGDSNHPQHF.